This T cell receptor beta chain was profiled in a study of blood T cells in healthy people across ages. Study-wide results and limits: Because donor CMV status was unknown, expanded clonotype changes were possibly confounded.

The use of a sample-barcoded 5' primer and a J-beta primer mix characterized a second PCR of about 7 to 12 cycles. TCRdb re-called the 5' RACE reads through MiXCR, storing one row per CDR3 protein. Here the sample spans 750,000 to 950,000 distinct CDR3 sequences, 25% to 35% being singletons. With 4 bases removed from V and 3 bases from J, the gap between germline ends came to 16 bases. This CDR3 contains 15 residues. The germline CDR1 and CDR2 sequences are DFQATT and SNEGSKA (reference sequence). Those donating, healthy Caucasian individuals from Russia, were aged roughly 6 to 90. Of note for this clonotype: Its antigen remains unknown.

The data were also submitted as part of a second study, on T cells of mothers and their children. That paper states: Thymic selection molds TCR recombination output in much the same way for related pairs as for unrelated pairs.

Specimen: blood. This clonotype originated in a woman in her forties in good health. This chain links TRBV20-1 with TRBJ2-1, with D possibly being TRBD2 (6 bases). The CDR3 here is CSATSLGGIYNEQFF. CDR3 DNA sequence: TGCAGTGCTACCTCCCTCGGGGGAATCTACAATGAGCAGTTCTTC.